This entry is about one T cell receptor beta chain. Its antigen target is currently unknown. No much larger clonotype is one base removed from it; base qualities were not supplied. The data belong to a study of cytomegalovirus exposure and HLA in healthy donors (dated by TCRdb to 2016 to 2017). Context from the whole study: An earlier analysis of 587 of the donors reported approximately 300 Gb of sequence data and roughly 100 million unique TCR beta sequences from about 200 million T cells. Roughly 300 gigabases of sequencing data and around 90 million unique TCR sequences made up an early release that covered 640 HLA-typed donors. Of the 398 genotyped donors, roughly 85% fell in the genetic ancestry cluster associated with self-reported Caucasian donors. The study was designed to test whether signatures of past pathogen exposure could be identified by cataloging public T cell receptors. Using immunosequencing, the study profiled T cell repertoires from roughly 650 subjects and related those repertoires to cytomegalovirus serostatus. A separate validation cohort of roughly 120 different subjects was used in addition to the roughly 620-subject first cohort. The study combined high-throughput TCR immunosequencing, statistical association of individual TCRs with disease status, and machine learning to predict cytomegalovirus infection status. In a later analysis, previously published TCR beta repertoires from 600 to 850 donors were re-analyzed and high-resolution HLA genotyping was added so that TCR occurrence patterns could be studied. In the later analysis, no new phenotypic data were used to find candidate immune exposures; instead, reliance was placed on TCR beta sequences and their occurrence across donors. An earlier analysis of some 500 of the donors used high-throughput TCR beta sequencing to judge whether each TCR beta V gene segment behaved as functional or pseudogenic. Donor age, sex, ethnicity and CMV serostatus were collected together with the repertoire data. Genome-wide SNP genotypes for about three fifths of the roughly 670 donors were used in a later genetic analysis, which treated that subset as a discovery cohort. All discovery cohort repertoires had been generated on a single sequencing platform. Class I and class II HLA loci were covered by the typing at four-digit resolution. Typing coverage differed by locus: A, B, C, DRB1 and DQB1 were typed in roughly 629-640 donors, DQA1 in 500 to 550, DPA1 in approximately 610, and DPB1 in about 450. Roughly five DR-DQ haplotypes were handled as single units for association and clustering because linkage in the cohort was strong. On average, around 240,000 unique TCR beta nucleotide sequences were sequenced per donor among a few hundred genotyped donors of the cohort, with around 19% of those sequences being non-productive. Overall study results and their limits: A later analysis found that TCR association rates varied across HLA loci, with DRB1 alleles showing the most associated TCRs and HLA-C alleles the fewest. Strong co-occurrence of HLA alleles, especially DR and DQ, made assigning TCR associations to individual alleles difficult. Linkage disequilibrium might explain the correlated functional status among segregating V segments, but an unknown experimental factor could not be ruled out. The only immune exposure information available for the cohort was CMV serostatus. A later genetic analysis associated a missense DCLRE1C variant with V-gene and J-gene trimming of TCR beta chains, and an independent cohort replicated the association. Some IMGT-functional V segments, including TRBV6-2 and TRBV6-3, could not be distinguished by the 87-base-pair reads and were therefore excluded. Because counts were too low, more than 15 rarely observed V segments, including chromosome 9 orphons, were excluded from the earlier analysis of 587 of the donors. A further reported finding was that TCR beta sequences accurately predicted the HLA-A and HLA-B alleles for most subjects in the first cohort. Across donors, most TCR sequences were observed very rarely, whereas some public TCRs were present in many individuals. Sequencing depth was assumed to be roughly uniform across donors in the presence/absence analyses, though that assumption may not hold. HLA typing was unavailable for some donors at each locus, so association tests used only the typed subset. An earlier analysis of 450 to 750 of the donors showed that most TCR beta V segments appeared in productive rearrangements either about 87% or about 30% of the time, which broadly matched IMGT annotations. According to the authors, the approach could potentially be generalized to other disease states and immunological phenotypes. According to a later genetic analysis, donors in an Asian-associated ancestry cluster had fewer N-insertions in productive TCRs than the approximately 670-donor mean. According to a later analysis, most CMV-associated TCR beta chains appeared to be HLA-restricted, and the HLA associations seemed to be driven largely by CMV exposure. The study gave a list of 150 to 200 TCR beta chains associated with cytomegalovirus. In both the original and validation cohorts, the classifier was reported to diagnose cytomegalovirus status with high specificity and sensitivity. Compared with equally common non-associated chains, HLA-associated TCR beta chains in a later analysis were more clonally expanded and had lower generation probabilities. In vitro tests confirmed that three of the cytomegalovirus-associated TCR beta chains recognize cytomegalovirus antigens. Specific HLA alleles were associated with roughly 17,000 TCR beta sequences at a false discovery rate of 0.05 in a later analysis. Several of the top co-occurrence clusters appeared to be linked to parvovirus B19, influenza, CMV and Epstein-Barr virus, according to a later analysis. A group of highly shared sequence variants was considered likely to be a technical artifact of the sequencing pipeline. This cohort had only TCR beta chains sequenced, and the lack of alpha or paired-chain data limited which features could be detected.

Reading from cysteine to phenylalanine, the CDR3 counts 16 amino acids. Just the 48-base CDR3 DNA is kept, in frame starting at base 1. The CDR1 and CDR2 encoded by the germline V gene are SGHRS and YFSETQ. V is trimmed back by 1 base and J by 1 base, and the junction contains 3 bases that no gene match accounts for. Library generation was performed with the immunoSEQ multiplex PCR assay. The multiplex PCR relied on a mix of 60 forward primers for TCR Vbeta segments and 13 reverse primers for TCR Jbeta segments. The CDR3 region of rearranged TCR beta genes was amplified from genomic DNA by a multiplex PCR assay. The amplified TCR beta libraries were sequenced on the Illumina HiSeq System as 87-base-pair reads. The original pipeline was this. A later analysis tallied 75 million to 85 million unique TCR beta chains across the 660 or so repertoires, and some 10 million of those chains were shared by two or more donors. Raw reads were error-corrected and collapsed into unique sequences by a nearest-neighbor algorithm in which closely related sequences were merged to remove PCR and sequencing errors. To assign V, D and J gene segments, CDR3 sequences were aligned to IMGT reference sequences. For a sequence to be retained, a match of at least six nucleotides to both a V gene segment and a J gene segment was required. Rearrangements were called productive when the CDR3 lacked stop codons and stayed in frame with V and J; all others were non-productive. Following IMGT convention, CDR3 was defined as the stretch from the second conserved V-encoded cysteine to the conserved J-encoded phenylalanine. In an earlier analysis of around 640 of the donors, sequences lacking an unambiguous match to a single V gene segment were excluded. In an earlier analysis of approximately 560 of the donors, a V segment was called functional when productive rearrangements were above 56.7%, and segregating when the standard deviation between donors exceeded 5%. To diagnose cytomegalovirus status from the catalog of TCR beta chain sequences, a statistical classification framework was built. V and J gene assignment, in a later analysis, came from comparing TCR nucleotide sequences with IMGT/GENE-DB human TR gene sequences. Using the TCRdist pipeline, a later analysis assigned CDR3 sequences along with most-parsimonious VDJ recombination scenarios. In a later analysis, each TCR beta chain was defined by its CDR3 amino acid sequence together with its V-gene family, and reads without a unique V-gene family were excluded. A later analysis removed several hundred highly shared, low-generation-probability nucleotide sequences to deal with suspected cross-contamination and a sequencing artifact. In a later analysis, a clonal expansion index for each public chain was calculated from normalized within-repertoire ranks of inferred template counts. In a later analysis, generation probabilities were computed using a VDJ recombination model fitted to out-of-frame rearrangements, and the results were checked against IGoR. In a later analysis, TCR-TCR, TCR-HLA and TCR-CMV co-occurrence was scored with hypergeometric tests, and a repertoire-size bias correction was applied to TCR pairs. False discovery rates were estimated in a later analysis by permuting HLA or CMV assignments 20 times. In a later analysis, co-occurring TCRs were grouped using DBSCAN, with TCRdist sequence similarity added in when clustering inside HLA-allele-positive subsets. Repertoires with fewer than 30,000 or more than 120,000 public chains were left out of co-occurrence clustering, as were five repertoires with anomalous nucleotide sharing. TCRdb took over this immuneACCESS table, retaining in-frame rearrangements with V and J assigned. Such tables are incomplete; in checked studies, under half of the missing clones stem from an unresolved V gene, and the remainder is unexplained. The V and J calls and clone size come from that table; D and trimming were worked out from the DNA. Recorded for this sample are 130,000 or so clones; roughly three quarters of them occurred a single time. The ten largest account for 0.94% of the sample.

The cohort comprised approximately 700 healthy bone marrow donors. At the time of sampling, all cohort members were nominally healthy, though unrecorded immune exposures were likely present. The donor tested CMV seronegative and was one of the 352 seronegative cohort members. Every donor gave a peripheral blood sample, and the peripheral blood mononuclear cells from that sample were used for TCR beta sequencing. The Qiagen DNeasy Blood Extraction Kit was used to extract genomic DNA from the blood cell samples. This clonotype originated in a woman aged 60-75 years in good health and CMV-seronegative. The rearrangement combines TRBV5-1 with TRBJ2-2; 8 bases in the middle match TRBD2. The sample comprised PBMCs. The encoded CDR3 is CASSLSSGQNTGELFF. In nucleotides, the sequence is TGCGCCAGCAGCTTGTCTAGCGGGCAGAACACCGGGGAGCTGTTTTTT.